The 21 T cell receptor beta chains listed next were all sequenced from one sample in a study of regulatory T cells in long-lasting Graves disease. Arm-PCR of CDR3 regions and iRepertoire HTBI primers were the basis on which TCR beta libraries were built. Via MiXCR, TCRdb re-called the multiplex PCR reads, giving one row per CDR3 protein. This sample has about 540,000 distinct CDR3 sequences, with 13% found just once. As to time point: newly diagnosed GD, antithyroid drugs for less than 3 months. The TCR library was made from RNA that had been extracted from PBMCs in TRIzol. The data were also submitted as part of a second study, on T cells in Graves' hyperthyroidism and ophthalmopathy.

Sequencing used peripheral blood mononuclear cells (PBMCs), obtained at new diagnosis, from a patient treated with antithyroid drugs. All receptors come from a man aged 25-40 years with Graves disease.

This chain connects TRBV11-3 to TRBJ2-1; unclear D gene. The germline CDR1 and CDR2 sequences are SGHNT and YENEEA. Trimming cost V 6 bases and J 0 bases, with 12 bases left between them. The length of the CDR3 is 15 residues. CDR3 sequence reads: CASRGVRSSYNEQFF. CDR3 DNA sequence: TGTGCCAGCAGGGGTGTTAGGAGCTCCTACAATGAGCAGTTCTTC.

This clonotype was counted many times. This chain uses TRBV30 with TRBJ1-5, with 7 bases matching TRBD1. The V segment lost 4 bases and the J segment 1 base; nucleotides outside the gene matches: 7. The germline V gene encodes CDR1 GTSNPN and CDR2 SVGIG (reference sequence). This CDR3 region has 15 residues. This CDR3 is CAWKAGGTSNQPQHF. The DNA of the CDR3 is TGTGCCTGGAAGGCAGGGGGTACCAGCAATCAGCCCCAGCATTTT. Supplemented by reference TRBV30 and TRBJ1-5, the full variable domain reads SQTIHQWPATLVQPVGSPLSLECTVEGTSNPNLYWYRQAAGRGLQLLFYSVGIGQISSEVPQNLSASRPQDRQFILSSKKLLLSDSGFYLCAWKAGGTSNQPQHFGDGTRLSIL.

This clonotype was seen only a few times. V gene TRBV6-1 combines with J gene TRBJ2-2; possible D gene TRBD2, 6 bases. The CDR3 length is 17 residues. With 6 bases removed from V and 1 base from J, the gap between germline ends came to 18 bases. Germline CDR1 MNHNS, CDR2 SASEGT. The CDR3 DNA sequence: TGTGCCAGCAGAACGAAGGGGTTAGCGGAGAACACCGGGGAGCTGTTTTTT. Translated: CASRTKGLAENTGELFF.

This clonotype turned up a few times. CDR3 in amino acids: CATSRDLGLAGPSSYNEQFF. The CDR3 DNA sequence: TGTGCCACCAGCAGAGATCTGGGACTAGCGGGACCGAGCTCCTACAATGAGCAGTTCTTC. The chain combines TRBV15 with TRBJ2-1; TRBD2 matches 13 bases. This CDR3 is built from 20 residues. Germline values: CDR1 LNHNV, CDR2 YYDKDF (reference sequence). V dropped 0 bases and J dropped 0; count of bases not matched to a gene: 8.

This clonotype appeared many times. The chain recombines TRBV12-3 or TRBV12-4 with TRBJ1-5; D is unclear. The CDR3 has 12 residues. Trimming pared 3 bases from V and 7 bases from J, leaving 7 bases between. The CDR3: CASSFPSQPQHF. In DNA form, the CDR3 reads TGTGCCAGCAGTTTCCCCAGCCAGCCCCAGCATTTT.

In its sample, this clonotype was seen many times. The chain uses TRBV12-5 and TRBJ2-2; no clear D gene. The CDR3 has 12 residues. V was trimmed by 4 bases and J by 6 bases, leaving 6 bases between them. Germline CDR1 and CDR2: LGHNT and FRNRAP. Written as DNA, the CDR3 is TGTGCTAGTGGTTCCCCCGCCGGGGAGCTGTTTTTT. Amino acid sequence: CASGSPAGELFF.

In DNA, the CDR3 is TGTGCCTGGACCTTACTAGCGGAGGGTGGGCAGTACTTC. Protein: CAWTLLAEGGQYF. The V call is TRBV30, the J call TRBJ2-7, with 8 bases fitting TRBD2. The CDR3 has 13 residues. Trimming at V came to 4 bases and at J to 9 bases, leaving 11 bases not matched to a gene. CDR1 is GTSNPN and CDR2 is SVGIG in the germline V gene (reference sequence).

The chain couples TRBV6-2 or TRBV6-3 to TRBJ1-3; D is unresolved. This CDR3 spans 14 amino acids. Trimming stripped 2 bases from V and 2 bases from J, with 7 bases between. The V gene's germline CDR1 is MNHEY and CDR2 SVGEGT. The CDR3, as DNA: TGTGCCAGCAGTTACAGGTTGGCTGGAAACACCATATATTTT. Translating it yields CASSYRLAGNTIYF.

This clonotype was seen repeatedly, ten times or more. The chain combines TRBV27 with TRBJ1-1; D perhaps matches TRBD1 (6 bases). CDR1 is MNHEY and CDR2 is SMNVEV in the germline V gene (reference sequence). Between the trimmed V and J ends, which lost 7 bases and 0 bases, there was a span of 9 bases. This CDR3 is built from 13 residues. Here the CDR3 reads CASKDRLNTEAFF. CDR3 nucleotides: TGTGCCAGCAAGGACAGACTGAACACTGAAGCTTTCTTT.

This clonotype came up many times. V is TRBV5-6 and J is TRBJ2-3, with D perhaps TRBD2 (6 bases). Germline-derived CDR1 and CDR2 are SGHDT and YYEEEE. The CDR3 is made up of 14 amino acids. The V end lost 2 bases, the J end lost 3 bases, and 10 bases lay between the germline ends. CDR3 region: CASSFGSGTDTQYF. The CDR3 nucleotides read TGTGCCAGCAGCTTCGGGAGTGGGACAGATACGCAGTATTTT.

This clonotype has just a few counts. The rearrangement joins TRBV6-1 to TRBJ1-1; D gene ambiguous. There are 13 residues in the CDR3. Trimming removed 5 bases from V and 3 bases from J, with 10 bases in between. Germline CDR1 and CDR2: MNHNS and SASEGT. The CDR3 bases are TGTGCCAGCAGTCTGGCTCCCTACACTGAAGCTTTCTTT. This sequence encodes CASSLAPYTEAFF.

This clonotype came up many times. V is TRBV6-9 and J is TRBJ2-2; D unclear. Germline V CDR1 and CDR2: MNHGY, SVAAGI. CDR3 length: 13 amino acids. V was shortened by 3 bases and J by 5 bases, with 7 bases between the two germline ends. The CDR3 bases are TGTGCCAGCAGTTACCTTGGGACCGGGGAGCTGTTTTTT. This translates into CASSYLGTGELFF.

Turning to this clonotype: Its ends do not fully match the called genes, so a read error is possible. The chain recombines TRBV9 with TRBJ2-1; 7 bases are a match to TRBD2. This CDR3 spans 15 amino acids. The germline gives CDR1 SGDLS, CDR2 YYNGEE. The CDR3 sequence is CASSVLGTINNGQFF. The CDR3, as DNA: TGTGCCAGCAGCGTCCTCGGGACTATAAACAATGGGCAGTTCTTC.

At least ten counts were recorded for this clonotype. CDR3 sequence: CSVDSGIGQETQYF. The DNA for the CDR3 is TGCAGCGTTGATTCGGGCATCGGCCAAGAGACCCAGTACTTC. The V gene is TRBV29-1, the J gene TRBJ2-5; no firm D call. Trimming cost V 3 bases and J 1 base, with 12 bases left between them. The length of the CDR3 is 14 residues. CDR1 and CDR2 from the germline V gene are SQVTM and ANQGSEA.

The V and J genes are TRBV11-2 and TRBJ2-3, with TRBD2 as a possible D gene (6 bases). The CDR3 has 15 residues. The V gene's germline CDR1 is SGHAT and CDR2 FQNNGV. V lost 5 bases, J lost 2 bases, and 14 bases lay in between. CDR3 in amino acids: CASSREAGNTDTQYF. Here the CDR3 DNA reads TGTGCCAGCAGCCGAGAGGCGGGAAACACAGATACGCAGTATTTT.

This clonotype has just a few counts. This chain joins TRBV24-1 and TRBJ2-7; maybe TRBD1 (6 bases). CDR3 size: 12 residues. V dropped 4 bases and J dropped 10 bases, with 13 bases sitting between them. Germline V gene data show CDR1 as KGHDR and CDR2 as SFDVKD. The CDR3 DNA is TGTGCCACCAGTGAACAACAGGGTCTCCAGTACTTC. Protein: CATSEQQGLQYF.

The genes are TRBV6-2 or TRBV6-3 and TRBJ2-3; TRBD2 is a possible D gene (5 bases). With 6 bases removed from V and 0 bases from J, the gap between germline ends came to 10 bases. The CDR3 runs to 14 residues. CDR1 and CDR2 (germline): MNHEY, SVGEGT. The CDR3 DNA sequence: TGTGCCAGCAGGCGGGTCTCTAGCACAGATACGCAGTATTTT. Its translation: CASRRVSSTDTQYF.

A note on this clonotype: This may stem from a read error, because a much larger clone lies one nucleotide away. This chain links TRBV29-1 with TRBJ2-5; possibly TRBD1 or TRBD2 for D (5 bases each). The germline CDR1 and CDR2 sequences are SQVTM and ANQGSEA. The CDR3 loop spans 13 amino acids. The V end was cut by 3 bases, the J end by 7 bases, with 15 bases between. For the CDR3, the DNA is TGCAGCGTTGATTGGGACCACTCCGGGACCCAGTACTTC. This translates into CSVDWDHSGTQYF.

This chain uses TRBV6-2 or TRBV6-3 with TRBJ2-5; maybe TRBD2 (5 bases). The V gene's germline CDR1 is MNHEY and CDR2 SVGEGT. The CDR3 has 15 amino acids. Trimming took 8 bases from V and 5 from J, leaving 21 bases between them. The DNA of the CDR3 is TGTGCCAGCCGAACGGGTCGGGGAGACATGGAGACCCAGTACTTC. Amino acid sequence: CASRTGRGDMETQYF.

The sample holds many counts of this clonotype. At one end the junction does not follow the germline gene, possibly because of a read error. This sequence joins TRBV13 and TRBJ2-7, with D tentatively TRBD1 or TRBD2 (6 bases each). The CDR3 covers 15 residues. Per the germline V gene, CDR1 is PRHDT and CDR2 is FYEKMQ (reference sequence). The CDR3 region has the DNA TGTGCCAGCAGCTTATCCGGGGGCCCCTCCTCCGAGCAGTACTTC. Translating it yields CASSLSGGPSSEQYF.

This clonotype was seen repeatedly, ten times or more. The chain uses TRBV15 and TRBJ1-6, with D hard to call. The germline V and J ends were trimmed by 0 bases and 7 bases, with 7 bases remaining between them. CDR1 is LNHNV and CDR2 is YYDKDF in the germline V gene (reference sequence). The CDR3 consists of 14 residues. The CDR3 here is CATSRDFANSPLHF. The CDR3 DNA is TGTGCCACCAGCAGAGATTTTGCGAATTCACCCCTCCACTTT.